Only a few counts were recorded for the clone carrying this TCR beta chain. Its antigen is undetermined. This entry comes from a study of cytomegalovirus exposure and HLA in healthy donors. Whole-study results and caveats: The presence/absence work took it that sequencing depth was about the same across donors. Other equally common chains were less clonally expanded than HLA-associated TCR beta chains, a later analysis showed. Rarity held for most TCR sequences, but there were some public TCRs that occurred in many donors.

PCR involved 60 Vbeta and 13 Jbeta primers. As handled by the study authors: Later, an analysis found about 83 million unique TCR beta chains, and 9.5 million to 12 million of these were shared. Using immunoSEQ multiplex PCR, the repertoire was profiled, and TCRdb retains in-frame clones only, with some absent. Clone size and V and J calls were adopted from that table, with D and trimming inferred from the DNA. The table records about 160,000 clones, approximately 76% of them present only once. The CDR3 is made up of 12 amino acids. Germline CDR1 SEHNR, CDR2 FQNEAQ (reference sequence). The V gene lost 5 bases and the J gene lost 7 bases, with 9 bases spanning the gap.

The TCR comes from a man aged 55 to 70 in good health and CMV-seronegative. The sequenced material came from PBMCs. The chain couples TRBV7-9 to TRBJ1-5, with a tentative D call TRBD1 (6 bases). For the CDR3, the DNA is TGTGCCAGCAGCCGTACAGGGCAGCCCCAGCATTTT. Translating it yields CASSRTGQPQHF.